The text below deals with one T cell receptor beta chain. Clinical history reported by participants formed the basis on which cohorts were assigned. All recovered Cohort 3 donors got two negative PCRs, got clearance, or saw symptom resolution. Germline V gives CDR1 MNHNS, CDR2 SASEGT. J lost 0 bases, V lost 4 bases, and 10 bases had no gene match. The length of the CDR3 is 18 residues. Only in-frame clones appear in the TCRdb table, and some are missing; sequencing was by immunoSEQ multiplex PCR. This table holds over 400,000 clones, around nine tenths found once. This specimen belongs to a study of blood T cell repertoires in COVID-19. Looking at the study overall: Donors in the United States, Italy and Spain gave samples during acute or convalescent COVID-19. Sources were T cells, B-cell-depleted T cells, or PBMCs; the material itself was cDNA or gDNA.

The sequence derives from a woman in her sixties or seventies who had recovered from COVID-19. The chain recombines TRBV6-1 with TRBJ2-1; 9 bases are a match to TRBD1. Material for sequencing was PBMCs or T cells enriched from blood (not recorded which). In nucleotides, the CDR3 is TGTGCCAGCAGTGGGGGACAGGGCTCCCTTAGCTCCTACAATGAGCAGTTCTTC. Encoded protein: CASSGGQGSLSSYNEQFF.